This TCR beta chain emerged from a study of T-cell memory formation after mild COVID-19. Study observations and caveats: CD4+ contracting clones were found mainly in CM and EM, and CD8+ ones in EMRA. There was no confirmation that second-wave clones peaking on day 37 were SARS-CoV-2 specific. Whereas later expanders leaned CD4+, clones contracting day 15 to 85 showed a balanced CD4/CD8 makeup.

TCR alpha and TCR beta cDNA libraries carrying sample barcodes and UMIs came from 5'RACE with constant-segment primers. TCRdb processed the 5' RACE reads anew with MiXCR; each CDR3 protein has one entry. Of 400,000 to 500,000 distinct CDR3 sequences listed, roughly 20% are singletons. Regarding this clonotype: Its target is not known.

This CDR3 is built from 15 residues. Losses at the gene ends were 3 bases for V and 0 bases for J; bases not matched to a gene: 4. Germline V gene data show CDR1 as GTSNPN and CDR2 as SVGIG (reference sequence). This sequence originates from an adult woman who had mild COVID-19 (a few samples of this study predate the infection). Cell type and time point are not known. The chain joins TRBV30 to TRBJ2-1, with TRBD2 identical over 8 bases. The sequenced sample consisted of PBMCs or a T cell subset sorted from them (not recorded which). For the CDR3, the DNA is TGTGCCTGGAGAGAGCGGGGGAGCTCCTACAATGAGCAGTTCTTC. It yields the protein CAWRERGSSYNEQFF.